This T cell receptor (beta chain) is from a study of breast tumors, draining lymph nodes, adjacent tissues. This clonotype was recorded at least ten times. Its target is unknown. The lymph nodes were axillary draining lymph nodes from breast cancer patients. A single record per CDR3 protein comes from TCRdb applying MiXCR to the multiplex PCR reads. This table holds 200,000 to 250,000 distinct CDR3 sequences, roughly 30% found once. Study outcomes and limitations: Data fit most tumor T cells coming from lymph node, expanding in tumor. Tumors had less TCR diversity than lymph nodes, more than nontumor tissue.

Sequenced sample: axillary lymph node tissue. The receptor was derived from a female donor with breast cancer. Some clones in this sample may be carry-over from other donors' samples.

The CDR3 loop is CSVAGQGNNEQFF. The CDR3 DNA reads as TGCAGTGTAGCGGGACAGGGGAACAATGAGCAGTTCTTC. This chain joins TRBV20-1 and TRBJ2-1; 10 positions agree with TRBD1. Trimming took 7 bases from V and 5 from J; bases not matched to a gene: 5. CDR3 size: 13 residues. CDR1 is DFQATT and CDR2 is SNEGSKA in the germline V gene (reference sequence).